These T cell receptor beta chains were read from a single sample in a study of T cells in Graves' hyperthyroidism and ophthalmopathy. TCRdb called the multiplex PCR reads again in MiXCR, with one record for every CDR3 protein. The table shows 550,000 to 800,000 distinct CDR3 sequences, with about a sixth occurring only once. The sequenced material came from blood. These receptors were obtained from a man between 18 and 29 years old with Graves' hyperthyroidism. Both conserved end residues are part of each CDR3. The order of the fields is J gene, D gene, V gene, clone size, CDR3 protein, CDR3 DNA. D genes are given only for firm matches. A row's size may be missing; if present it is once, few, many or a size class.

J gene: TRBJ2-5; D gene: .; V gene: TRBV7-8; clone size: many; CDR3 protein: CASSRVRQETQYF; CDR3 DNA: TGTGCCAGCAGCCGGGTCCGACAAGAGACCCAGTACTTC
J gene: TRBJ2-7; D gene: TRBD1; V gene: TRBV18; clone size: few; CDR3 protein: CASSPWTGDTYEQYF; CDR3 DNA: TGTGCCAGCTCACCCTGGACAGGGGATACCTACGAGCAGTACTTC
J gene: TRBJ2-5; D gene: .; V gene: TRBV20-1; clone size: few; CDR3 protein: CSALGRPETQYF; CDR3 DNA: TGCAGTGCCTTAGGGCGGCCAGAGACCCAGTACTTC
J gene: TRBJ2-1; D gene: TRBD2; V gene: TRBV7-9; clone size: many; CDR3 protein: CASSLAGLADSYNEQFF; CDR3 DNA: TGTGCCAGCAGCCTAGCGGGACTAGCCGATTCCTACAATGAGCAGTTCTTC
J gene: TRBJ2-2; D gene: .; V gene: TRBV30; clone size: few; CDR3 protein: CAWSGTSNTGELFF; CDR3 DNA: TGTGCCTGGTCCGGGACATCAAACACCGGGGAGCTGTTTTTT
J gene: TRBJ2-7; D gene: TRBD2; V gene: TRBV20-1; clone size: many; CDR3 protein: CSARDVAGSSYEQYF; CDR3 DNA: TGCAGTGCCAGAGACGTAGCGGGAAGCTCCTACGAGCAGTACTTC
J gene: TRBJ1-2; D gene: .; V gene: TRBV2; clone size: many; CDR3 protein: CARGGTDINYGYTF; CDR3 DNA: TGTGCCAGGGGGGGGACGGACATCAACTATGGCTACACCTTC
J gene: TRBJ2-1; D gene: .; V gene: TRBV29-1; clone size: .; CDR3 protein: CSVVPVAANSYNEQFF; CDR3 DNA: TGCAGCGTCGTTCCAGTGGCGGCGAACTCCTACAATGAGCAGTTCTTC
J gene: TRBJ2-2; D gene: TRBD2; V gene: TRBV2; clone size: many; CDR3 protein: CASTGLAGDTGELFF; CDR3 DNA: TGTGCCAGCACAGGACTAGCGGGAGACACCGGGGAGCTGTTTTTT
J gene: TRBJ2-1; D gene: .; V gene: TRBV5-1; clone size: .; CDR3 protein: CASSLETSREQFF; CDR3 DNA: TGCGCCAGCAGCTTGGAGACTAGTCGTGAGCAGTTCTTC
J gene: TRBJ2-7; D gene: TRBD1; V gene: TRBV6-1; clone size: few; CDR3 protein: CASARGQGAPPYEQYF; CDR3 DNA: TGTGCCAGCGCTAGGGGACAGGGAGCACCTCCTTACGAGCAGTACTTC
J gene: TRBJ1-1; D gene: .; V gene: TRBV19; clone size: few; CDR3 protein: CASSIGGTLNTEAFF; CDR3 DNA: TGTGCCAGTAGTATAGGGGGGACCTTGAACACTGAAGCTTTCTTT
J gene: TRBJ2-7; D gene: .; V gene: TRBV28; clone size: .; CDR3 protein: CASSFGPGSPEQYF; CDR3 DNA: TGTGCCAGCAGTTTTGGTCCGGGAAGCCCCGAGCAGTACTTC
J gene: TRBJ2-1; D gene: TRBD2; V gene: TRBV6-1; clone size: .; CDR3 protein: CASREGLADAGEQFF; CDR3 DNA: TGTGCCAGCAGAGAGGGACTAGCGGATGCTGGTGAGCAGTTCTTC
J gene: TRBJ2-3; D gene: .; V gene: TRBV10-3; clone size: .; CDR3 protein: CAISGTYTDTQYF; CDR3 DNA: TGTGCCATCAGTGGGACGTATACAGATACGCAGTATTTT
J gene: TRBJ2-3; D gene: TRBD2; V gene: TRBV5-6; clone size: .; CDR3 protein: CASSLAGARDTQYF; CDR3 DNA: TGTGCCAGTTCACTAGCGGGAGCAAGAGATACGCAGTATTTT
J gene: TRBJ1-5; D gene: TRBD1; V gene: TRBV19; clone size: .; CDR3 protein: CASSAGQGSLRPQHF; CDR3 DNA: TGTGCCAGTTCCGCGGGACAGGGGTCCTTGCGGCCCCAGCATTTT
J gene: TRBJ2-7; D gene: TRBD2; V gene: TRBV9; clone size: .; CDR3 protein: CASSAIAGGTHEQYF; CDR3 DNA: TGTGCCAGCAGCGCAATAGCGGGAGGAACCCACGAGCAGTACTTC
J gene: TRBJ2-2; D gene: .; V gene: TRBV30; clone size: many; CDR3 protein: CAWMAGASTGELFF; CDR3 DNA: TGTGCCTGGATGGCAGGGGCGTCCACCGGGGAGCTGTTTTTT
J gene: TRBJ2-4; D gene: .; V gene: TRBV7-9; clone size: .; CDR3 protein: CASTVQGVNIQYF; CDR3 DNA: TGTGCCAGCACCGTACAGGGAGTCAACATTCAGTACTTC
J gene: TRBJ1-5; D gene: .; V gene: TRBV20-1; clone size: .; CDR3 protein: CSARVGQLSNQPQHF; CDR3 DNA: TGCAGTGCTAGAGTAGGACAGCTTAGCAATCAGCCCCAGCATTTT
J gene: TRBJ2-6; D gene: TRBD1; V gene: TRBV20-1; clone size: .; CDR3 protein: CSARDLRTGSGANVLTF; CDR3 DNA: TGCAGTGCTAGAGACCTCCGGACAGGCTCTGGGGCCAACGTCCTGACTTTC
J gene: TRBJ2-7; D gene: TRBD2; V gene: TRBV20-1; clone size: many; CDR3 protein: CSASPTSGTIYEQYF; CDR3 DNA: TGCAGTGCTTCCCCCACTAGCGGGACGATCTACGAGCAGTACTTC